The T cell receptor (beta chain) under discussion was sequenced for a study of T cell responses to AZD1222 COVID-19 vaccine. Profiled with immunoSEQ multiplex PCR; TCRdb holds only in-frame clones, not every one. The repertoire holds fewer than 55,000 clones, with 79% as singletons. This CDR3 spans 15 amino acids. Losses at the gene ends were 4 bases for V and 6 bases for J; bases not matched to a gene: 10. Germline V gene data show CDR1 as SGHRS and CDR2 as YFSETQ. Overall study findings and caveats: Dominant at 160-218 and 743-854, vaccine-associated CD4 TCRs also spanned spike. Only a handful of AZD1222 recipients, more than 5 in all, had baseline seropositivity. The sample set comprised mostly white British donors with more females, and clonal diversity was possibly underestimated.

Details on this clone: As yet, its antigen is unknown.

This sample comprised peripheral blood, obtained on day 0 of MenACWY control vaccination. J is TRBJ2-1 and V is TRBV5-1; 7 nucleotides agree with TRBD2. The sequence came from an adult in good health. In nucleotides, the CDR3 is TGCGCCAGCAGCCCTATACTGGGGGGGATCAATGAGCAGTTCTTC. Protein: CASSPILGGINEQFF.